This T cell receptor (beta chain) was sequenced during a study of cytomegalovirus exposure and HLA in healthy donors listed by TCRdb under 2017. Regarding the research as a whole: An earlier analysis of fewer than 750 of the donors reported approximately 260 Gb of sequence data and 117 million unique TCR beta sequences obtained from approximately 180 million T cells. An early release that covered approximately 600 HLA-typed donors contained about 300 gigabases of sequencing data and approximately 85 million unique TCR sequences. Of the roughly 400 genotyped donors, about 84% fell in the genetic ancestry cluster associated with self-reported Caucasian donors. The study aimed to test whether cataloging public T cell receptors could reveal signatures of past pathogen exposure. The T cell repertoires of 550 to 850 subjects were profiled by immunosequencing and related to cytomegalovirus serostatus. In addition to the first cohort of 500 to 850 subjects, a separate validation cohort of 100 to 150 different subjects was used. The study combined high-throughput TCR immunosequencing, statistical association of individual TCRs with disease status, and machine learning to predict cytomegalovirus infection status. A later analysis re-examined previously published TCR beta repertoires from 600 to 700 donors and added high-resolution HLA genotyping to investigate patterns of TCR occurrence. Rather than drawing on any new phenotypic data, the later analysis identified candidate immune exposures from TCR beta sequences and the way those sequences occurred across donors. To decide whether each TCR beta V gene segment behaved as functional or pseudogenic, an earlier analysis of 587 of the donors relied on high-throughput TCR beta sequencing. Donor age, sex, ethnicity and CMV serostatus were compiled together with the repertoire data. A later genetic analysis took genome-wide SNP genotypes for about three fifths of the 666 donors and used that subset as a discovery cohort. All discovery cohort repertoires had been generated using a single sequencing platform. Both class I and class II loci were covered by HLA typing, at four-digit resolution. Typing coverage varied by locus: roughly 620-630 donors for A, B, C, DRB1 and DQB1; roughly 520 for DQA1; around 570 for DPA1; approximately 470 for DPB1. Roughly five DR-DQ haplotypes were treated as single units for association and clustering because of strong linkage in the cohort. On average, roughly 240,000 unique TCR beta nucleotide sequences were sequenced per donor among fewer than 500 genotyped donors of the cohort, with roughly 18% of those sequences being non-productive.

In total, roughly 670 healthy bone marrow donors made up the cohort. Cohort members were all nominally healthy when sampled, although unrecorded immune exposures were likely present. The donor was CMV seronegative and belonged to the group of around 350 seronegative cohort members. A peripheral blood sample was provided by each donor, and peripheral blood mononuclear cells were used for TCR beta sequencing. Genomic DNA was extracted from the blood cell samples with the Qiagen DNeasy Blood Extraction Kit. CDR3 length: 15 amino acids, cysteine to phenylalanine. This entry keeps only the CDR3 DNA: 45 bases, framed from base 1. From the germline V gene, CDR1 is WSHSY and CDR2 is SAAADI. From V the trimming removes 0 bases and from J it removes 6 bases, while the gene matches leave 7 bases of the junction unaccounted for. Paper-wide results and their limitations: A few of the identified cytomegalovirus-associated TCR beta chains were confirmed in vitro to be specific for cytomegalovirus antigens. Some IMGT-functional V segments, including TRBV6-2 and TRBV6-3, could not be distinguished by the 87-base-pair reads and were therefore excluded. A later analysis found that TCR association rates varied across HLA loci, with DRB1 alleles showing the most associated TCRs and HLA-C alleles the fewest. Specific HLA alleles were associated with over 15,000 TCR beta sequences at a false discovery rate of 0.05 in a later analysis. In an earlier analysis of some 550 of the donors, most TCR beta V segments were observed in productive rearrangements about 87% or about 30% of the time, broadly matching IMGT annotations. In a later analysis, most CMV-associated TCR beta chains were found to appear HLA-restricted, with HLA associations seemingly driven largely by CMV exposure. According to a later genetic analysis, donors in an Asian-associated ancestry cluster had fewer N-insertions in productive TCRs than the approximately 630-donor mean. Several of the top co-occurrence clusters appeared to be linked to parvovirus B19, influenza, CMV and Epstein-Barr virus, according to a later analysis. Because HLA typing was missing for some donors at each locus, association tests included only the typed subset. The cohort was sequenced for TCR beta chains only, and without alpha or paired-chain data the features that could be detected were limited. About 17 rarely observed V segments, including chromosome 9 orphons, were excluded from the earlier analysis of several hundred of the donors because counts were too low. A further reported finding was that TCR beta sequences accurately predicted the HLA-A and HLA-B alleles for most subjects in the first cohort. In a later genetic analysis, a missense DCLRE1C variant was associated with V-gene and J-gene trimming of TCR beta chains, and the association was replicated in an independent cohort. A group of highly shared sequence variants was considered likely to be a technical artifact of the sequencing pipeline. For the cohort, immune exposure information was limited to CMV serostatus. In a later analysis, HLA-associated TCR beta chains were found to be more clonally expanded and to have lower generation probabilities than equally common non-associated chains. The study listed 164 TCR beta chains as associated with cytomegalovirus. The authors suggested that the approach could potentially be generalized to other disease states and immunological phenotypes. When HLA alleles, especially DR and DQ, strongly co-occurred, TCR associations were difficult to assign to individual alleles. Roughly uniform sequencing depth across donors was assumed in presence/absence analyses, although this assumption may not hold. Most TCR sequences were seen in very few donors, while some public TCRs were found in many individuals. The classifier was reported to diagnose cytomegalovirus status with high specificity and sensitivity in both the original and validation cohorts. Linkage disequilibrium might explain the correlated functional status among segregating V segments, but an unknown experimental factor could not be excluded.

Library generation was performed with the immunoSEQ multiplex PCR assay. For the multiplex PCR, a mixture combining 60 forward primers for TCR Vbeta segments and 13 reverse primers for TCR Jbeta segments was used. A multiplex PCR assay on genomic DNA amplified the CDR3 region of rearranged TCR beta genes. On the Illumina HiSeq System, the amplified TCR beta libraries were sequenced as 87-base-pair reads. Regarding the original processing steps: A later analysis tallied around 82 million unique TCR beta chains across the 666 repertoires, and about 12 million of those chains were shared by two or more donors. Raw reads were error-corrected and collapsed into unique sequences by a nearest-neighbor algorithm in which closely related sequences were merged to remove PCR and sequencing errors. CDR3 sequences were aligned to IMGT reference sequences to assign V, D and J gene segments. Each retained sequence needed at least a six-nucleotide match to both a V gene segment and a J gene segment. Rearrangements were called productive when the CDR3 lacked stop codons and stayed in frame with V and J; all others were non-productive. Following IMGT convention, CDR3 was defined as the stretch from the second conserved V-encoded cysteine up to the conserved J-encoded phenylalanine. The earlier analysis of 587 of the donors excluded any sequence lacking an unambiguous match to a single V gene segment. In an earlier analysis of approximately 500 of the donors, a V segment was called functional when productive rearrangements were above 56.7%, and segregating when the standard deviation between donors exceeded 5%. A statistical classification framework was developed to diagnose cytomegalovirus status using the catalog of TCR beta chain sequences. In a later analysis, TCR nucleotide sequences were compared against IMGT/GENE-DB human TR gene sequences so that V and J genes could be assigned. Using the TCRdist pipeline, a later analysis assigned CDR3 sequences along with most-parsimonious VDJ recombination scenarios. A later analysis defined each TCR beta chain by its CDR3 amino acid sequence plus V-gene family, and excluded reads lacking a unique V-gene family. To address suspected cross-contamination and a sequencing artifact, a later analysis removed some 620 highly shared, low-generation-probability nucleotide sequences. For each public chain, a later analysis derived a clonal expansion index from normalized ranks of inferred template counts within each repertoire. Generation probabilities in a later analysis came from a VDJ recombination model fitted to out-of-frame rearrangements, and those results were checked against IGoR. In a later analysis, TCR-TCR, TCR-HLA and TCR-CMV co-occurrence was scored with hypergeometric tests, and a repertoire-size bias correction was applied to TCR pairs. A later analysis estimated false discovery rates by permuting HLA or CMV assignments 20 times. A later analysis grouped co-occurring TCRs with DBSCAN, adding TCRdist sequence similarity when clustering within HLA-allele-positive subsets. Repertoires with fewer than 30,000 or more than 120,000 public chains were left out of co-occurrence clustering, as were several repertoires with anomalous nucleotide sharing. Drawn from immuneACCESS, this table holds only the in-frame rearrangements with V and J called that TCRdb kept. Clones are partly lost; checked studies trace under half to an unresolved V gene and leave the rest unexplained. V and J calls and clone size are copied from that table; D and trimming were computed from the DNA. The sample has about 150,000 clones on record, around 75% of them singletons. 7% of the sample rests with the top ten.

This clone was observed a handful of times. Its recognized antigen is unknown. No base qualities exist here, and no much larger clone lies one base off it. This receptor was obtained from a man younger than 45 in good health and CMV-seronegative. The source material was PBMCs. This receptor chain uses TRBV10-2 and TRBJ2-7, with 8 bases matching TRBD2. The CDR3 is CASSESVSGAGEQYF. The nucleotide sequence is TGCGCCAGCAGTGAGTCAGTTAGCGGGGCTGGCGAGCAGTACTTC.